This entry concerns a single T cell receptor (beta chain). The table came from immunoSEQ multiplex PCR; TCRdb's copy has only in-frame clones and leaves some out. The table lists 300,000 or so clones, under 90% of them singletons, with 8.5% to 12% in the top ten. Cohort 3 donors counted as recovered after two negative PCRs, clearance, or resolved symptoms. The V and J ends lost 5 bases and 3 bases, in that order; junction bases with no gene match: 3. This CDR3 has 15 amino acids. Germline assignment: CDR1 SEHNR and CDR2 FQNEAQ (reference sequence). The data were obtained in a study of blood T cell repertoires in COVID-19.

This clonotype originated in a young woman who had recovered from COVID-19. The chain combines TRBV7-9 with TRBJ2-3, with 12 bases that match TRBD2. The sequenced sample consisted of PBMCs or T cells enriched from blood (not recorded which). CDR3 amino acids: CASSNLAGGTDTQYF. Written as DNA, the CDR3 is TGTGCCAGCAGCAATCTAGCGGGGGGGACAGATACGCAGTATTTT.